This T cell receptor beta chain was sequenced in a study of blood T cell repertoires in COVID-19. Study context: Collection of acute and convalescent COVID-19 samples took place in the United States, Italy and Spain. Sources were T cells, B-cell-depleted T cells, or PBMCs; the material itself was cDNA or gDNA.

Original data processing: Scientists estimated how many nucleated cells there were by amplifying reference gene primers. Clones were read by immunoSEQ multiplex PCR, and TCRdb kept only the in-frame ones, dropping some. The DNA was the basis for D and trimming; V, J and clone size are from that table. The data show some 20,000 clones, roughly 90% seen once. Trimming took 7 bases from V and 10 from J, leaving 19 bases between them. CDR3 length: 13 amino acids. The V gene's germline CDR1 is MNHEY and CDR2 SVGAGI. The clonotype was recovered from a human donor with acute or convalescent COVID-19. The donor label of this sample is uncertain. The chain uses TRBV6-5 and TRBJ1-1; D remains ambiguous. Sequenced: peripheral blood. CDR3 sequence: CASISPEGLGAFF. The CDR3 DNA reads as TGTGCCAGCATTTCCCCCGAGGGCTTGGGAGCTTTCTTT.